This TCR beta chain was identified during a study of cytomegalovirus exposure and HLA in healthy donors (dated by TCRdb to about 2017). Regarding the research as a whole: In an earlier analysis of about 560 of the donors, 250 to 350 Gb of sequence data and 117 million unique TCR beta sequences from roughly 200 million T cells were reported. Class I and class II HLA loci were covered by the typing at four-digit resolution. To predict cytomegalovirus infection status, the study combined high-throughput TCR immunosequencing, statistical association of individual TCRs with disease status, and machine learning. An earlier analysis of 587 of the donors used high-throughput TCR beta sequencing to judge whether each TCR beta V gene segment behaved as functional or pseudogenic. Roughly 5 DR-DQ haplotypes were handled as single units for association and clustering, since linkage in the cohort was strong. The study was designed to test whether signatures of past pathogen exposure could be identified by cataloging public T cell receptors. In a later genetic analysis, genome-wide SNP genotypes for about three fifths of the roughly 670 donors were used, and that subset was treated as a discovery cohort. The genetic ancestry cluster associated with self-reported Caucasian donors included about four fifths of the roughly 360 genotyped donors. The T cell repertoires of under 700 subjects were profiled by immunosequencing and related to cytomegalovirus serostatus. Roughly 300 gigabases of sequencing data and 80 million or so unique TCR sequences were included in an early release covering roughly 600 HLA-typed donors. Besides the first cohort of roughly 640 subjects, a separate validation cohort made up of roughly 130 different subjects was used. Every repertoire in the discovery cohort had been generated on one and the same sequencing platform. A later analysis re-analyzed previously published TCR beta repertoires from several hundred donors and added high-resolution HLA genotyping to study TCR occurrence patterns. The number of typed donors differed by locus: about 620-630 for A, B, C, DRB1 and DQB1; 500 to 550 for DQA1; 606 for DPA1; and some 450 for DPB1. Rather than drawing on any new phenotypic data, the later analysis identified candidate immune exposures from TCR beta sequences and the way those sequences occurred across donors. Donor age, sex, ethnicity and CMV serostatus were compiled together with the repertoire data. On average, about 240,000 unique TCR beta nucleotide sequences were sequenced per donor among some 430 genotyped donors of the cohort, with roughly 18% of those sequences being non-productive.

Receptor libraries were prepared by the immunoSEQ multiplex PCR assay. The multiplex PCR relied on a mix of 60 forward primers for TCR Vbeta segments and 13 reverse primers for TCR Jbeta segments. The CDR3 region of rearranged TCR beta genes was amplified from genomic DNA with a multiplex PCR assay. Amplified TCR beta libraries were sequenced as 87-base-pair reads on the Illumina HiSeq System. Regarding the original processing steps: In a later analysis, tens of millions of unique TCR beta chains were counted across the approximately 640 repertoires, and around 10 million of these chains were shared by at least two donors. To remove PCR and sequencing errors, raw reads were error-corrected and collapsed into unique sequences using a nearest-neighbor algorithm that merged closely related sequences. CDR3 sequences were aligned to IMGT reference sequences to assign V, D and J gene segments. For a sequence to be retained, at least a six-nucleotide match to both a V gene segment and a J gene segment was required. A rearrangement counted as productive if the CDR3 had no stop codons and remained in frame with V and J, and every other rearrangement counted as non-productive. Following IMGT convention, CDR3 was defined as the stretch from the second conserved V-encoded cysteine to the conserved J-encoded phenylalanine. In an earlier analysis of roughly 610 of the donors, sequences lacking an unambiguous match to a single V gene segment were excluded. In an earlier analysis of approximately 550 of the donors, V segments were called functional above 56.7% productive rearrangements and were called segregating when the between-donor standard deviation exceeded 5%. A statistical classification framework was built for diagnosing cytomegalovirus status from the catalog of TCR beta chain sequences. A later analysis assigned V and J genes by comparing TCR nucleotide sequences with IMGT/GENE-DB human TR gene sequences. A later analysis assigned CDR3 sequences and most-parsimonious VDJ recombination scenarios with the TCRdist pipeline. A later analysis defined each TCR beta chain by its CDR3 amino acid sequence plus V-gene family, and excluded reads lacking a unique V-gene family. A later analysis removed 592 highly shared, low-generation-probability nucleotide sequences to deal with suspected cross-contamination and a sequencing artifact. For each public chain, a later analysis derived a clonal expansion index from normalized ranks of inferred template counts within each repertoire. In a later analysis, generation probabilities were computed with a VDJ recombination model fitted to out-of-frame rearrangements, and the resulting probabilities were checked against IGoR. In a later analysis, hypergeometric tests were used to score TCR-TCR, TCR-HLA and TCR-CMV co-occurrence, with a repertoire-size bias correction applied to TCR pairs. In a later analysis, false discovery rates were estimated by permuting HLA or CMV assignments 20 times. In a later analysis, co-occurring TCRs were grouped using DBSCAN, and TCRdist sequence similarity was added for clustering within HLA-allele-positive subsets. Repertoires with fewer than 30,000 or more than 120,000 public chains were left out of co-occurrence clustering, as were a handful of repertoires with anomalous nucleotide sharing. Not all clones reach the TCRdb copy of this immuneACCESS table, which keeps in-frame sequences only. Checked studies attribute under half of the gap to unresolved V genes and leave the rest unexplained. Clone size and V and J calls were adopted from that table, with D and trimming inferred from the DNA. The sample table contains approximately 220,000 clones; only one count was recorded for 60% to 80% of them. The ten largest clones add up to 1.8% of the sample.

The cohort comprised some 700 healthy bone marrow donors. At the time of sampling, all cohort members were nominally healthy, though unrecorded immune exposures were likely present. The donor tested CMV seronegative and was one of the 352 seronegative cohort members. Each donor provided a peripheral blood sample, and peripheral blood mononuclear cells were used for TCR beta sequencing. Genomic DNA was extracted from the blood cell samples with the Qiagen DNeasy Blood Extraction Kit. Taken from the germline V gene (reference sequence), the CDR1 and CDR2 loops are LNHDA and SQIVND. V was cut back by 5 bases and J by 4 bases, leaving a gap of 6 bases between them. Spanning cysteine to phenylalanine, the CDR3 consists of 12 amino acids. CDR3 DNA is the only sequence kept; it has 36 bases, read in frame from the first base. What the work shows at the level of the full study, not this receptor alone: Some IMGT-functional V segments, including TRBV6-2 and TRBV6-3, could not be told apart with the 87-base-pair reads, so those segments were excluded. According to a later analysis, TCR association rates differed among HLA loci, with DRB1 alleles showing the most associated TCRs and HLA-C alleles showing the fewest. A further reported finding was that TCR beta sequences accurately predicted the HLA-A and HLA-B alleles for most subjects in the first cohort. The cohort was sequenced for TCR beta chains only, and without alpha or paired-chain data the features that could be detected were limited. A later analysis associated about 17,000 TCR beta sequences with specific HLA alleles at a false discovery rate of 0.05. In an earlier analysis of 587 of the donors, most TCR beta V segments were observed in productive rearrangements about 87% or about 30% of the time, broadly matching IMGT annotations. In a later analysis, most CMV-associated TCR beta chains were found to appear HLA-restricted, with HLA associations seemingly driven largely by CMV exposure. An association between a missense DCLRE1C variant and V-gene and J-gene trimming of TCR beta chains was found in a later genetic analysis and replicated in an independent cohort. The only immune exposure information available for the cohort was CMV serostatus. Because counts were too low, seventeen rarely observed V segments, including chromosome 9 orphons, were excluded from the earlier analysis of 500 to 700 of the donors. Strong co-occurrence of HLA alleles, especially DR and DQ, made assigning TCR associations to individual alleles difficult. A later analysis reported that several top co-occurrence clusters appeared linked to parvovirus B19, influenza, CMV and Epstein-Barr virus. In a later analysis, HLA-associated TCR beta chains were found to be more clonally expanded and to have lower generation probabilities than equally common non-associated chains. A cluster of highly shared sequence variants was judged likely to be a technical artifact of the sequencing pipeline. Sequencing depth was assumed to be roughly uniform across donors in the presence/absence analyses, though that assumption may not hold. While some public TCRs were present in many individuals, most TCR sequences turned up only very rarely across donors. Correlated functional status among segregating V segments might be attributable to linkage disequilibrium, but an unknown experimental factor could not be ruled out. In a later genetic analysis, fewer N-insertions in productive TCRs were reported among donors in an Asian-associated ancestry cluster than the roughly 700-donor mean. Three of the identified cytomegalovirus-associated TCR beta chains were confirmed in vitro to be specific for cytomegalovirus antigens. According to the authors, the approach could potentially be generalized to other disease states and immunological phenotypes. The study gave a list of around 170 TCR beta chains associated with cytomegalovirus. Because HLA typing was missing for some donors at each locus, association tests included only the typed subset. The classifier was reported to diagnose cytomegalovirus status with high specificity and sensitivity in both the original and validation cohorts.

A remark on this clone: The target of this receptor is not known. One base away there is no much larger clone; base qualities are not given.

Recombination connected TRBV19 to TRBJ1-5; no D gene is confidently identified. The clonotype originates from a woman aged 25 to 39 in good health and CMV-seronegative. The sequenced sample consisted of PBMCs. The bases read TGTGCCAGTAGTTTTTTAAATCAGCCCCAGCATTTT. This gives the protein CASSFLNQPQHF.